This TCR beta chain derives from a study of blood T cell repertoires in COVID-19. Authors' data handling: By means of reference gene primer amplification, nucleated cell counts were estimated. The protocol was immunoSEQ multiplex PCR, while the TCRdb copy is restricted to in-frame clones and leaves out a portion. V and J calls and clone size come straight from that table; D and trimming were deduced from the DNA. Of a few hundred thousand clones in the sample, 80% to 90% were seen once. Residents of 24 US areas, aged roughly 18 to 89 years, made up the participants. Participants had their cohort set by participant-reported clinical history. Recovered status applied to Cohort 3 donors who had two consecutive negative PCRs. It also applied to those with clearance or with symptom resolution. From germline, CDR1 is LNHNV and CDR2 YYDKDF (reference sequence). Trimming left V 0 bases short and J 9 bases short, with 14 bases between. The length of the CDR3 is 14 residues.

The chain is built from TRBV15 and TRBJ1-1; D is possibly TRBD1 (5 bases). The TCR was taken from a young woman who had recovered from COVID-19. Sequenced: PBMCs or T cells enriched from blood (not recorded which). The CDR3 here is CATSRDQGSTQAFF. CDR3 sequence (DNA): TGTGCCACCAGCAGAGATCAGGGTTCGACACAAGCTTTCTTT. Full variable domain (outside the CDR3, taken from reference TRBV15 and TRBJ1-1): DAMVIQNPRYQVTQFGKPVTLSCSQTLNHNVMYWYQQKSSQAPKLLFHYYDKDFNNEADTPDNFQSRRPNTSFCFLDIRSPGLGDTAMYLCATSRDQGSTQAFFGQGTRLTVV.